This TCR beta chain was recovered during a study of blood T cell repertoires in COVID-19. Study-level information: Material from acute and convalescent COVID-19 was sourced from the United States, Italy and Spain. T cells, B-cell-depleted T cells, or PBMCs supplied cDNA or gDNA.

Seattle patients were enrolled during active infection and followed longitudinally. Germline V gene data show CDR1 as SGHNT and CDR2 as YYREEE (reference sequence). Trimming pared 4 bases from V and 6 bases from J, leaving 16 bases between. The CDR3 has 14 residues. Authors' data handling: How many nucleated cells were present was estimated from reference gene primer amplification. Repertoires were generated with immunoSEQ multiplex PCR, while TCRdb's copy carries only in-frame clones and drops some. V and J calls and clone size are those listed in that table; D and trimming were worked out from the DNA. The profile shows 250,000 to 300,000 clones, almost 90% of them singletons.

Sequencing was performed on peripheral blood. This TCR was sampled from a woman aged 30 to 39 with COVID-19, enrolled during active disease. The rearrangement links TRBV5-4 to TRBJ1-1; tentative D call: TRBD1 (5 bases). The CDR3 nucleotides are TGTGCCAGCAGCGGCTGGGGACTGGGGTCTGAAGCTTTCTTT. Residues: CASSGWGLGSEAFF.